Below are 17 T cell receptor beta chains sequenced from a single sample in a study of graft-versus-host responses after intestinal transplantation. Generated by immunoSEQ multiplex PCR, the TCRdb table keeps only in-frame clones and is missing some. Of around 23,000 clones listed, 85% to 95% are singletons. The specimen was PBMCs, collected 18 days after transplant. Receptors were obtained from a human patient who received an intestinal transplant, so some T cells may come from the graft donor.

V gene TRBV29-1 combines with J gene TRBJ1-1; D ambiguous. Germline V gene lookup returns CDR1 SQVTM and CDR2 ANQGSEA. The CDR3 consists of 12 residues. Trimming pared 4 bases from V and 8 bases from J, leaving 14 bases between. CDR3 region: CSVVIEAVEAFF. The CDR3 DNA reads TGCAGCGTTGTAATCGAAGCGGTAGAAGCTTTCTTT.

The chain is built from TRBV11-2 and TRBJ2-7, with a possible D match to TRBD2 (7 bases). This CDR3 is built from 16 residues. The V and J ends lost 1 base and 2 bases respectively, with 15 bases between them. Germline V gives CDR1 SGHAT, CDR2 FQNNGV. CDR3 bases: TGTGCCAGCAGCTTAGTGGGGGGGCTCGGGGCCTACGAGCAGTACTTC. Translating it yields CASSLVGGLGAYEQYF.

The CDR3 nucleotides are TGTGCCAGTAGTATTCGAAGGGGGAGGGTTGACTATGGCTACACCTTC. It encodes CASSIRRGRVDYGYTF. The J gene is TRBJ1-2, the V gene TRBV19; possible D gene TRBD1, 6 bases. The ends were cut back, 3 bases at V and 3 bases at J, with 17 bases in the middle. There are 16 residues in the CDR3. Germline values: CDR1 LNHDA, CDR2 SQIVND (reference sequence).

The chain combines TRBV27 with TRBJ1-2; 7 bases are a match to TRBD1. CDR3 size: 14 residues. The trim removed 0 bases at V and 14 bases at J, leaving 12 bases unmatched. The germline V gene has CDR1 MNHEY and CDR2 SMNVEV (reference sequence). The CDR3 coding sequence is TGTGCCAGCAGTTTATCCACACAGGGGACCCCGAGTACCTTC. Translated, it gives CASSLSTQGTPSTF.

The genes are TRBV10-1 and TRBJ1-2, with unresolved D. The V gene lost 5 bases and the J gene lost 8 bases, with 18 bases spanning the gap. The CDR3 has 14 amino acids. Looked up from germline, CDR1 is WNHNN and CDR2 is SYGVQD (reference sequence). CDR3 sequence reads: CASSSPGLVEGYTF. DNA of the CDR3: TGCGCCAGCAGTTCTCCTGGACTTGTCGAGGGCTACACCTTC.

V gene TRBV27 combines with J gene TRBJ1-2, with D possibly TRBD1 on 5 matching bases. The CDR3 consists of 14 residues. V lost 5 bases and J lost 8, with 18 bases in between. Looked up from germline, CDR1 is MNHEY and CDR2 is SMNVEV (reference sequence). The CDR3 here is CASSEKVGPGGYTF. In nucleotides, the CDR3 is TGTGCCAGCAGTGAAAAGGTGGGGCCAGGGGGCTACACCTTC.

This rearrangement joins TRBV6-5 to TRBJ2-3; no firm D call. The CDR3 runs to 12 residues. Germline CDR1 reads MNHEY; CDR2 reads SVGAGI. V gave up 7 bases and J gave up 4 bases, with 9 bases separating them. CDR3 protein: CASKGPADTQYF. The CDR3 DNA sequence: TGTGCCAGCAAGGGCCCCGCAGATACGCAGTATTTT.

The V call is TRBV6-1, the J call TRBJ2-3; D possibly corresponds to TRBD1 (6 bases). The ends were cut back, 5 bases at V and 2 bases at J, with 14 bases in the middle. CDR3 length: 15 residues. Germline loops: CDR1 MNHNS, CDR2 SASEGT. The CDR3 DNA reads as TGTGCCAGCAGTATCGGACAGACCTCCACAGATACGCAGTATTTT. Protein sequence: CASSIGQTSTDTQYF.

The chain combines TRBV27 with TRBJ1-5; 7 bases align to TRBD1. This CDR3 is built from 13 residues. V lost 5 bases to trimming and J lost 4 bases; unmatched junction nucleotides: 2. CDR1 and CDR2 (germline): MNHEY, SMNVEV (reference sequence). CDR3 nucleotides: TGTGCCAGCAGTCAGGGGGGAAATCAGCCCCAGCATTTT. Its protein product is CASSQGGNQPQHF.

V is TRBV4-1 and J is TRBJ2-1; D is undetermined. The CDR3 is 14 amino acids. The V and J ends lost 5 bases and 0 bases respectively, with 8 bases between them. Germline V CDR1 and CDR2: MGHRA, YSYEKL. CDR3 amino acids: CASSGQYSYNEQFF. The CDR3 DNA sequence: TGCGCCAGCAGCGGGCAGTACTCCTACAATGAGCAGTTCTTC.

The chain joins TRBV5-1 to TRBJ1-1, with D possibly TRBD1 on 5 matching bases. V gave up 6 bases and J gave up 0 bases, with 27 bases separating them. The CDR3 loop spans 19 amino acids. The germline V gene encodes CDR1 SGHRS and CDR2 YFSETQ. The CDR3 is CASNQSVGRPFFMNTEAFF. The CDR3 DNA is TGCGCCAGCAACCAATCGGTGGGACGGCCTTTTTTTATGAACACTGAAGCTTTCTTT.

This chain links TRBV6-5 with TRBJ1-6; TRBD1 might be the D (5 bases). Germline V lookup: CDR1 MNHEY, CDR2 SVGAGI. CDR3 length: 14 amino acids. V was clipped by 5 bases and J by 8 bases, with 13 bases between them. The CDR3 protein is CASSDWGWDSPLHF. The DNA for the CDR3 is TGTGCCAGCAGTGATTGGGGGTGGGATTCACCCCTCCACTTT.

The J gene is TRBJ1-2, the V gene TRBV29-1, with a weak D call TRBD1 (6 bases). The CDR3 runs to 12 residues. V lost 5 bases to trimming and J lost 3 bases, with 10 bases between them. CDR1 is SQVTM, CDR2 ANQGSEA, per germline. This CDR3 reads CSVRDTYYGYTF. The DNA for the CDR3 is TGCAGCGTTCGGGACACTTACTATGGCTACACCTTC.

V usage is TRBV6-5 and J usage is TRBJ2-7; D is unresolved. V lost 4 bases to trimming and J lost 3 bases, with 10 bases between them. CDR1 is MNHEY and CDR2 is SVGAGI in the germline V gene. The CDR3 spans 13 residues. This CDR3 is CASSSRQGYEQYF. CDR3 in DNA: TGTGCCAGCAGTTCGCGACAAGGCTACGAGCAGTACTTC.

The V call is TRBV21-1, the J call TRBJ2-2. TRBV21-1 is a pseudogene locus. This CDR3 region has 17 residues. In DNA form, the CDR3 reads TGTGCCAGCAGCAAAGAGGTTTCTCATACGAACACCGGGGAGCTGTTTTTT. Encoded protein: CASSKEVSHTNTGELFF.

This rearrangement joins TRBV15 to TRBJ2-4; D possibly corresponds to TRBD2 (6 bases). Per germline, CDR1 LNHNV and CDR2 YYDKDF (reference sequence). CDR3 length: 14 residues. Trimming took off 4 bases at V and 8 bases at J, with 15 bases between the two ends. The CDR3 DNA sequence: TGTGCCACCAGCAAATCCGGGGGAATGGACATTCAGTACTTC. Translated, it gives CATSKSGGMDIQYF.

This chain joins TRBV5-1 and TRBJ2-4; 11 nucleotides align to TRBD2. Trimming at V came to 5 bases and at J to 5 bases, leaving 6 bases not matched to a gene. Germline lookup yields CDR1 SGHRS and CDR2 YFSETQ. CDR3 length equals 15 residues. CDR3 nucleotides: TGCGCCAGCAGGCCGATAGCGGGGGGGGAAAACATTCAGTACTTC. It encodes CASRPIAGGENIQYF.